This paragraph reports one T cell receptor beta chain. This record belongs to a study of technical replicates of blood from several donors. Using immunoSEQ multiplex PCR, the repertoire was profiled, and TCRdb retains in-frame clones only, with some absent. The repertoire holds fewer than 20,000 clones, about 79% seen once, with about 9.5% in the top ten. This CDR3 is 13 amino acids long. Germline CDR1 reads GTSNPN; CDR2 reads SVGIG (reference sequence). The V end was cut by 0 bases, the J end by 6 bases, with 10 bases between. Sequencing was done on a sample of PBMCs. The TCR was taken from a human donor in good health. Some clones in this sample may be carry-over from other donors' samples. This sequence joins TRBV30 and TRBJ2-3; perhaps TRBD1 as D (5 bases). In DNA, the CDR3 is TGTGCCTGGAGTGTTCCAGGGTCGGATACGCAGTATTTT. Translation: CAWSVPGSDTQYF.